This T cell receptor (beta chain) emerged from a study of T cell responses to AZD1222 COVID-19 vaccine. Study-level points and caveats: After two AZD1222 doses, spike-specific TCR breadth and depth rose versus day 0. Reportedly, nearly half of unique spike TCRs recognized epitopes outside B.1.351/B.1.1.7 mutations. Most donors were white British, females outnumbered males, and clonal diversity was possibly underestimated. With dominance at 160-218 and 743-854, vaccine-associated CD4 TCRs spanned spike.

The CDR3 is 15 amino acids. Germline loops: CDR1 SGHRS, CDR2 YFSETQ. The ends lost 4 bases at V and 10 bases at J; junction bases unmatched: 14. Method: immunoSEQ multiplex PCR; TCRdb's copy keeps in-frame clones and lacks some. The sample consists of about 110,000 clones, around 93% of them appearing once. Details on this clone: The antigen remains unidentified.

Sequencing used peripheral blood, obtained on day 0 of AZD1222 vaccination. This sequence was found in an adult in good health. The chain links TRBV5-1 to TRBJ1-1, with 9 bases matching TRBD1. The CDR3 DNA reads TGCGCCAGCAGCCGTACAGAGGGACAGGGTCGTGGAGCTTTCTTT. Amino acid sequence: CASSRTEGQGRGAFF.